Following are 10 T cell receptor beta chains from one sample sequenced in a study of breast tumors, draining lymph nodes, adjacent tissues (dated by TCRdb to 2015 to 2016). Preparation of the library involved multiplex PCR. TCRdb lists the instrument as Illumina HiSeq 2000. TCRdb reran the public reads through fastp at Q25 and MiXCR, keeping productive beta chains. Identical CDR3 protein sequences are pooled into one entry, listed with their most common genes and DNA. Within this sample are some 120,000 distinct CDR3 sequences, with 20% of them counted one time only. The top ten clones comprise around 3.5% of the sample. The lymph node samples were taken from the axillary draining lymph nodes of breast cancer patients. Sequencing input: axillary lymph node tissue. Source of these receptors: a female donor with breast cancer. Some clones in this sample may be carry-over from other donors' samples.

This clonotype was seen at least ten times. The chain carries TRBV10-3 and TRBJ2-1; D is possibly TRBD2 (5 bases). This CDR3 has 14 amino acids. V lost 3 bases, J lost 9 bases, and 15 bases lay in between. Per germline, CDR1 ENHRY and CDR2 SYGVKD. The CDR3 bases are TGTGCCATCAGTGATCTAGCTGTGGGCGTTGAGCAGTTCTTC. Translating it yields CAISDLAVGVEQFF.

This clonotype was observed many times. The chain has TRBV18 and TRBJ1-6, with 8 bases lining up with TRBD1. Germline CDR1 reads KGHSH; CDR2 reads LQKENI. The V gene end was trimmed by 2 bases and the J gene end by 7 bases; junction bases not matched to a gene: 10. This CDR3 is 17 amino acids long. The DNA of the CDR3 is TGTGCCAGCTCACCATCACGCTCCAGGGGGCACAATTCACCCCTCCACTTT. Translated, it gives CASSPSRSRGHNSPLHF.

This clonotype showed up many times. This chain connects TRBV20-1 to TRBJ1-2; the match to TRBD1 covers 10 bases. From germline, CDR1 is DFQATT and CDR2 SNEGSKA (reference sequence). The CDR3 covers 14 residues. With V trimmed by 5 bases and J by 7 bases, 10 bases remained unmatched. For the CDR3, the DNA is TGCAGTGCTGGAAGACAGGGGGCCTTTACTGGCTACACCTTC. Amino acid sequence: CSAGRQGAFTGYTF.

This clonotype was seen ten or more times. This chain uses TRBV29-1 with TRBJ2-7; D is unresolved. The CDR3 sequence is 13 residues long. V was pared by 5 bases and J by 4 bases, with 15 bases between. Germline V CDR1 and CDR2: SQVTM, ANQGSEA. The CDR3 coding sequence is TGCAGCGTTCGGGCAGGCAATGTGTACGAGCAGTACTTC. This codes for CSVRAGNVYEQYF.

A note on this clonotype: A much larger clone differs by one base, so this may be a read error. V usage is TRBV14 and J usage is TRBJ2-5; 8 bases fit TRBD1. The CDR3 runs 13 residues. Germline CDR1 reads SGHDN; CDR2 reads FVKESK. CDR3: CASTQDRAETQCF. For the CDR3, the DNA is TGTGCCAGCACCCAGGACAGGGCGGAGACCCAGTGCTTC.

Notes on this clonotype: This may be a read error: a much more frequent sequence differs by one nucleotide. V and J are TRBV12-3 or TRBV12-4 and TRBJ1-4, with a tentative D call TRBD1 (6 bases). The CDR3 has 13 residues. CDR3 coding DNA: TGTGTCAGCAGTTTGGGACACGCTGAAAAACTGTTTTTT. This encodes CVSSLGHAEKLFF.

Concerning this clonotype: Possible read error: a much larger clone is one base away. This chain connects TRBV12-3 or TRBV12-4 to TRBJ1-5, with 10 nucleotides matching TRBD1. There are 17 residues in the CDR3. Unmatched junction bases numbered 10, after V lost 8 bases and J lost 0 bases. The CDR3 DNA reads as TGTGCCAGCTCACTCCGACAGGGGGCTGGTAGCAATCAGCCCCAGCATTTT. Translating gives CASSLRQGAGSNQPQHF.

To note about this clonotype: Because the CDR3 is missing its conserved closing phenylalanine or tryptophan, this is likely a read error. V and J are TRBV14 and TRBJ2-7; tentatively, D is TRBD1 (6 bases). Germline CDR1 and CDR2: SGHDN and FVKESK. Trimming took off 2 bases at V and 3 bases at J, with 11 bases between the two ends. The CDR3 sequence is 14 residues long. CDR3 bases: TGTGCCAGCAGCCAATTCGGACAGAGCTACGAGCAGTACCTC. Amino acid sequence: CASSQFGQSYEQYL.

V gene TRBV28 combines with J gene TRBJ2-3, with D perhaps matching TRBD2 (6 bases). Germline lookup yields CDR1 MDHEN and CDR2 SYDVKM. V was shortened by 3 bases and J by 8 bases, with 15 bases between the two germline ends. This CDR3 spans 14 amino acids. The CDR3 DNA reads as TGTGCCAGCAGTTTGTACGGTTCGACTAGTACGCAGTATTTT. Its translation is CASSLYGSTSTQYF.

This sequence joins TRBV28 and TRBJ2-2, with TRBD1 identical over 7 bases. V lost 11 bases and J lost 3; bases outside the gene matches: 6. Germline loops: CDR1 MDHEN, CDR2 SYDVKM. The CDR3 has 13 residues. The DNA of the CDR3 is TGTGCCTCCAGGGACAGATACACCGGGGAGCTGTTTTTT. Encoded protein: CASRDRYTGELFF.